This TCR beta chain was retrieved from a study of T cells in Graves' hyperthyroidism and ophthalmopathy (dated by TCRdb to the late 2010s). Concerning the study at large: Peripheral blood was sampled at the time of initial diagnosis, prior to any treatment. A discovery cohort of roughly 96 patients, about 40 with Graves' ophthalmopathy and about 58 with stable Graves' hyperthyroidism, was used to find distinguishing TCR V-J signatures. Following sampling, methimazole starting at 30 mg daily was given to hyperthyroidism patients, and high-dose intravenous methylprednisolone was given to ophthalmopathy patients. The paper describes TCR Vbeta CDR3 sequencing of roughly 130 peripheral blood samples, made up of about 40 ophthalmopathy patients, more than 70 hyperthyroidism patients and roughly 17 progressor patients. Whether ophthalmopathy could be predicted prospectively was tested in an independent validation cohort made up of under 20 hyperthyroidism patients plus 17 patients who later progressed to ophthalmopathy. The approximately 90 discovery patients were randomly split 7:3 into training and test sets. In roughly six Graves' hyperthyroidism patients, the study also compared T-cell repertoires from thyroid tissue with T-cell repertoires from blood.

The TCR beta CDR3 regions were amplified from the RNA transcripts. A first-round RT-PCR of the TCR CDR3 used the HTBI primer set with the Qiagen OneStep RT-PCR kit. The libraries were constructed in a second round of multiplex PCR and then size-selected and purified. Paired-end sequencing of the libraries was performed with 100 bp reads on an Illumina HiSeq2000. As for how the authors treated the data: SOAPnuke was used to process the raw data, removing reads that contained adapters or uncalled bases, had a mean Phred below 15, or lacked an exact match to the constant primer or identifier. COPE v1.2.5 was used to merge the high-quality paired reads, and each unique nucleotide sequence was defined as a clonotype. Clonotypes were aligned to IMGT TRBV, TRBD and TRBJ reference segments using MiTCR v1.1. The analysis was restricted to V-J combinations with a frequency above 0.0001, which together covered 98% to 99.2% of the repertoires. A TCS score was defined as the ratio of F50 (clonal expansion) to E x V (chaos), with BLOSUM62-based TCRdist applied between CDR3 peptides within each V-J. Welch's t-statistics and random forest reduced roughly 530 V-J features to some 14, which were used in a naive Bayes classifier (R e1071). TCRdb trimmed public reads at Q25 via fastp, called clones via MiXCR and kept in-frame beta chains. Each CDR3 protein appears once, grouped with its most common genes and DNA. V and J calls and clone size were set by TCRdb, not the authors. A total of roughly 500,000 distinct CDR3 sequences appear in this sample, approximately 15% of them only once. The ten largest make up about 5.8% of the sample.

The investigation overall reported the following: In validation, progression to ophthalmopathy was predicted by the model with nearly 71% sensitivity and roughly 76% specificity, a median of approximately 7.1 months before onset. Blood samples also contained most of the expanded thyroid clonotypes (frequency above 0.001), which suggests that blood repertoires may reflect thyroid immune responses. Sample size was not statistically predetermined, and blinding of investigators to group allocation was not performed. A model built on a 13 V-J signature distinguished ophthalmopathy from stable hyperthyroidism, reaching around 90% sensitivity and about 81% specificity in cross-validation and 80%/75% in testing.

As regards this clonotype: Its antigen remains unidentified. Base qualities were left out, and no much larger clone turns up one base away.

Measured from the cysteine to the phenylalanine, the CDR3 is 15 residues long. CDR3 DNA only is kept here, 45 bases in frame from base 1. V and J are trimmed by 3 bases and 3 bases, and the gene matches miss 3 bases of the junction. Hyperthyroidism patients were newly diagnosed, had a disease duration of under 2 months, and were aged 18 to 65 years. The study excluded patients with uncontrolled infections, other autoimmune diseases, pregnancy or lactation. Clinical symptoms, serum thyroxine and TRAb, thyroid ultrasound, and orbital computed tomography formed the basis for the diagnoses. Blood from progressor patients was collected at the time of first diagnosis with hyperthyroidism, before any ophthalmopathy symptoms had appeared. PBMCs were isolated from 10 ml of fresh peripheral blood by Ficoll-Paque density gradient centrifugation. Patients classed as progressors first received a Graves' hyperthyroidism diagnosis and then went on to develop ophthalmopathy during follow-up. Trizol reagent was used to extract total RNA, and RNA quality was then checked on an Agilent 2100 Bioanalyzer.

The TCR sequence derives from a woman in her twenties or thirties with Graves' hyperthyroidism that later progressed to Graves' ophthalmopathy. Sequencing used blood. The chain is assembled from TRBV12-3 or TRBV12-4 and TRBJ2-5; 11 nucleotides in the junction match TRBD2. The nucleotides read TGTGCCAGCAGTTTGACTAGCGGGACCGAAGAGACCCAGTACTTC. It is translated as CASSLTSGTEETQYF.